The 23 T cell receptor beta chains below come from one sample, sequenced in a study of blood T cell repertoires in COVID-19. Measured with immunoSEQ multiplex PCR; TCRdb has only the in-frame clones, and not every one. The data hold about 260,000 clones, with approximately 85% observed a single time. Material for sequencing was peripheral blood. These receptors were collected from a human donor in a cohort sampled during active COVID-19.

V usage is TRBV7-2 and J usage is TRBJ2-1; weak D call: TRBD1 (6 bases). Germline CDR1 and CDR2: SGHTA and FQGNSA. This CDR3 region has 14 residues. Trimming took off 7 bases at V and 3 bases at J, with 13 bases between the two ends. Here the CDR3 DNA reads TGTGCCAGCAAAACAGGGTGGGACTACAATGAGCAGTTCTTC. Its protein product is CASKTGWDYNEQFF.

The chain links TRBV20-1 to TRBJ2-1; 7 bases line up with TRBD1. This CDR3 region has 14 residues. CDR1 DFQATT and CDR2 SNEGSKA come from the germline V gene (reference sequence). V was clipped by 5 bases and J by 0 bases; unmatched bases: 4. CDR3 in DNA: TGCAGTGCTCGTGACAGGGCCTCCTACAATGAGCAGTTCTTC. It codes for CSARDRASYNEQFF.

The chain has TRBV19 and TRBJ2-1, with D possibly TRBD1 on 5 matching bases. CDR1 and CDR2 from the germline V gene are LNHDA and SQIVND (reference sequence). There are 16 residues in the CDR3. Trimming removed 1 base at V and 6 bases at J, with 16 bases between. The CDR3 DNA sequence: TGTGCCAGTAGTATAGGTCGCCAGGGTTGGAGCAATGAGCAGTTCTTC. This gives the protein CASSIGRQGWSNEQFF.

The CDR3, as DNA: TGTGCCACCAGCAGATCCGGGACAGGCGAGACCCAGTACTTC. Translation: CATSRSGTGETQYF. V is TRBV15 and J is TRBJ2-5; 8 bases line up with TRBD1. Germline values: CDR1 LNHNV, CDR2 YYDKDF (reference sequence). CDR3 length equals 14 residues. V lost 2 bases and J lost 5; bases outside the gene matches: 4. Together with reference TRBV15 and TRBJ2-5, the CDR3 gives the full variable domain: DAMVIQNPRYQVTQFGKPVTLSCSQTLNHNVMYWYQQKSSQAPKLLFHYYDKDFNNEADTPDNFQSRRPNTSFCFLDIRSPGLGDTAMYLCATSRSGTGETQYFGPGTRLLVL.

V is TRBV12-3 or TRBV12-4 and J is TRBJ2-7, with D uncertain. The V end was cut by 5 bases, the J end by 6 bases, with 14 bases between. The CDR3 is 13 amino acids. As DNA, the CDR3 is TGTGCCAGCAGTGCCCTTGGTAGCCTCGAGCAGTACTTC. Translation: CASSALGSLEQYF.

The chain has TRBV5-4 and TRBJ2-7; 9 nucleotides agree with TRBD2. The CDR3 contains 14 residues. Per germline, CDR1 SGHNT and CDR2 YYREEE (reference sequence). With 5 bases clipped from V and 3 bases from J, the junction kept 6 bases outside the gene matches. This chain's CDR3 is CASRYGGGDYEQYF. The CDR3 region has the DNA TGTGCCAGCAGGTACGGCGGGGGGGACTACGAGCAGTACTTC.

The chain joins TRBV20-1 to TRBJ1-2; possibly TRBD1 for D (6 bases). The CDR3 is 10 amino acids. Germline V gene data show CDR1 as DFQATT and CDR2 as SNEGSKA (reference sequence). V dropped 6 bases and J dropped 8 bases, with 10 bases sitting between them. CDR3 sequence (DNA): TGCAGTGCGCAGGGGTTGGGCTACACCTTC. Its protein is CSAQGLGYTF.

This clone was detected only once. The chain carries TRBV4-1 and TRBJ2-2; TRBD1 aligns across 12 bases. Germline CDR1 and CDR2: MGHRA and YSYEKL. This CDR3 has 16 amino acids. V lost 4 bases, J lost 5 bases, and 5 bases stayed unmatched. The CDR3 loop reads CASSLRDRGLTGELFF. The CDR3 DNA reads TGCGCCAGCAGCCTCCGGGACAGGGGGCTGACCGGGGAGCTGTTTTTT.

This sequence joins TRBV7-6 and TRBJ1-6, with D perhaps TRBD1 (6 bases). Trimming took 6 bases from V and 5 from J, leaving 17 bases between them. The CDR3 contains 16 residues. CDR1 and CDR2 (germline): SGHVS, FNYEAQ. DNA for the CDR3: TGTGCCAGCAGTTTAAGGCCCCCAGGGGATAATTCACCCCTCCACTTT. Translating it yields CASSLRPPGDNSPLHF.

This clone has ten or more counts. This sequence joins TRBV28 and TRBJ1-1; D remains unclear. Germline CDR1 reads MDHEN; CDR2 reads SYDVKM. This CDR3 is 12 amino acids long. V was clipped by 3 bases and J by 10 bases, with 12 bases between them. The CDR3 here is CASSFGGRRAFF. Here the CDR3 DNA reads TGTGCCAGCAGTTTTGGAGGGAGAAGAGCTTTCTTT.

The V gene is TRBV18, the J gene TRBJ2-5; D is possibly TRBD2 (6 bases). The CDR3 spans 16 residues. The V gene lost 3 bases and the J gene lost 6 bases, with 20 bases spanning the gap. CDR1 is KGHSH, CDR2 LQKENI, per germline. The CDR3 DNA reads as TGTGCCAGCTCACCCTCCGGGGCTCGACTAGTCCAGACCCAGTACTTC. Amino acid sequence: CASSPSGARLVQTQYF.

The genes are TRBV10-3 and TRBJ2-1, with D perhaps TRBD2 (6 bases). CDR3 size: 14 residues. V lost 6 bases and J 3 bases, leaving 12 bases between the germline ends. Germline CDR1 reads ENHRY; CDR2 reads SYGVKD. The CDR3 spells CAIRAIADYNEQFF. CDR3 nucleotides: TGTGCCATCAGAGCCATAGCGGACTACAATGAGCAGTTCTTC.

This clone was seen once. The genes are TRBV11-2 and TRBJ1-1; TRBD1 matches 7 bases. Losses at the gene ends were 5 bases for V and 0 bases for J; bases not matched to a gene: 6. There are 15 residues in the CDR3. Germline values: CDR1 SGHAT, CDR2 FQNNGV. CDR3 residues: CASSLRTGMNTEAFF. The CDR3 bases are TGTGCCAGCAGCCTTCGGACAGGAATGAACACTGAAGCTTTCTTT.

The chain recombines TRBV9 with TRBJ1-1; tentative D call: TRBD1 (6 bases). Germline V gene data show CDR1 as SGDLS and CDR2 as YYNGEE. The CDR3 consists of 15 residues. V was pared by 4 bases and J by 3 bases, with 16 bases between. CDR3 region: CASSLSGQPDTEAFF. CDR3 nucleotides: TGTGCCAGCAGCCTCTCAGGACAGCCTGACACTGAAGCTTTCTTT.

J is TRBJ2-3 and V is TRBV11-2; D possibly corresponds to TRBD2 (6 bases). This CDR3 contains 14 residues. Germline V lookup: CDR1 SGHAT, CDR2 FQNNGV. V gave up 3 bases and J gave up 2 bases, with 9 bases separating them. The CDR3 reads CASSLGLYTDTQYF. The CDR3 nucleotides read TGTGCCAGCAGCTTGGGACTTTACACAGATACGCAGTATTTT.

The chain combines TRBV9 with TRBJ2-1; the match to TRBD1 covers 7 bases. This CDR3 contains 14 residues. Trimming removed 5 bases from V and 4 bases from J; junction bases left unmatched: 6. Germline lookup yields CDR1 SGDLS and CDR2 YYNGEE. CDR3 in DNA: TGTGCCAGCAGTCGGACAGGAGTTTACAATGAGCAGTTCTTC. Its protein is CASSRTGVYNEQFF.

The CDR3 DNA follows: TGTGCCAGTAGTATAGAGACAGGGCCTGGGGAGCAGTACTTC. As protein: CASSIETGPGEQYF. The chain recombines TRBV19 with TRBJ2-7; 7 bases agree with TRBD1. Per the germline V gene, CDR1 is LNHDA and CDR2 is SQIVND (reference sequence). V shed 0 bases, J shed 7 bases, and the junction held 6 bases outside the gene matches. This CDR3 region has 14 residues.

This chain connects TRBV7-9 to TRBJ2-7; 8 bases align to TRBD2. V trimming: 6 bases; J trimming: 6 bases; junction bases outside the gene matches: 10. Germline V gives CDR1 SEHNR, CDR2 FQNEAQ (reference sequence). The CDR3 loop spans 14 amino acids. CDR3 residues: CASRPGLDRSEQYF. In DNA, the CDR3 is TGTGCCAGCAGACCGGGACTAGATCGGAGCGAGCAGTACTTC. Full variable domain (rest looked up from reference TRBV7-9 and TRBJ2-7): DTGVSQNPRHKITKRGQNVTFRCDPISEHNRLYWYRQTLGQGPEFLTYFQNEAQLEKSRLLSDRFSAERPKGSFSTLEIQRTEQGDSAMYLCASRPGLDRSEQYFGPGTRLTVT.

V and J are TRBV5-1 and TRBJ2-1; 8 positions match TRBD1. The CDR3 has 14 residues. Trimming took 3 bases from V and 9 from J; bases not matched to a gene: 8. CDR1 and CDR2 (germline): SGHRS, YFSETQ. Written as DNA, the CDR3 is TGCGCCAGCAGCTCCCTTCGGACAGGGTTTGAGCAGTTCTTC. It is translated as CASSSLRTGFEQFF.

The chain carries TRBV2 and TRBJ1-5, with 8 bases fitting TRBD1. This CDR3 region has 14 residues. The V gene's germline CDR1 is SNHLY and CDR2 FYNNEI. With 4 bases clipped from V and 4 bases from J, the junction kept 3 bases outside the gene matches. CDR3 bases: TGTGCCAGCAGTGCAGACAGGGGAAATCAGCCCCAGCATTTT. Residues: CASSADRGNQPQHF.

J is TRBJ2-3 and V is TRBV28; 8 bases map to TRBD1. This CDR3 is built from 19 residues. V was pared by 3 bases and J by 4 bases, with 18 bases of the junction left unmatched. In germline, CDR1 is MDHEN, CDR2 SYDVKM. CDR3 in DNA: TGTGCCAGCAGTTTGTATACAGGGGGACTCCCACGGTCAGCAGATACGCAGTATTTT. Residues: CASSLYTGGLPRSADTQYF.

The rearrangement joins TRBV19 to TRBJ2-3, with D unclear. V lost 1 base and J 0 bases, leaving 8 bases between the germline ends. Germline V lookup: CDR1 LNHDA, CDR2 SQIVND (reference sequence). The CDR3 runs to 15 residues. This CDR3 is CASSIGPRSTDTQYF. The CDR3 bases are TGTGCCAGTAGTATAGGACCGAGGAGCACAGATACGCAGTATTTT. The full variable domain, completed using reference TRBV19 and TRBJ2-3, is DGGITQSPKYLFRKEGQNVTLSCEQNLNHDAMYWYRQDPGQGLRLIYYSQIVNDFQKGDIAEGYSVSREKKESFPLTVTSAQKNPTAFYLCASSIGPRSTDTQYFGPGTRLTVL.

The V call is TRBV15, the J call TRBJ2-1; 7 bases are a match to TRBD1. Per germline, CDR1 LNHNV and CDR2 YYDKDF (reference sequence). The CDR3 consists of 15 residues. Germline trimming cut 4 bases from V and 2 bases from J; bases unmatched to any gene: 5. Here the CDR3 DNA reads TGTGCCACCAGCACCCGACAGGGCCCCTACAATGAGCAGTTCTTC. This translates into CATSTRQGPYNEQFF.